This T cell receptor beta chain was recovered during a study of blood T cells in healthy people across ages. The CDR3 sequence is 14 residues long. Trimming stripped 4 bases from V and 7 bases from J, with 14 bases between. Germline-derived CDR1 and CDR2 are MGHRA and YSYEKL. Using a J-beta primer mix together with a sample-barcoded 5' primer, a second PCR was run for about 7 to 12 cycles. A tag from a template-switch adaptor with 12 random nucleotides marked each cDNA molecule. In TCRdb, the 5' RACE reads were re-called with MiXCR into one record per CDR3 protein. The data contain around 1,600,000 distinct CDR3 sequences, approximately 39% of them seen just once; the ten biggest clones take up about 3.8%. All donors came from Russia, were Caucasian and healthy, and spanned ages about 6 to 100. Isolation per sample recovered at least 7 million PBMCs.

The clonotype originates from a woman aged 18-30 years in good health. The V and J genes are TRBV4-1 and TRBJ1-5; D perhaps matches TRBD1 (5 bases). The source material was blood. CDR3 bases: TGCGCCAGCAGCCCTGCGGGGGGGAGCCAGCCCCAGCATTTT. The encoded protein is CASSPAGGSQPQHF.